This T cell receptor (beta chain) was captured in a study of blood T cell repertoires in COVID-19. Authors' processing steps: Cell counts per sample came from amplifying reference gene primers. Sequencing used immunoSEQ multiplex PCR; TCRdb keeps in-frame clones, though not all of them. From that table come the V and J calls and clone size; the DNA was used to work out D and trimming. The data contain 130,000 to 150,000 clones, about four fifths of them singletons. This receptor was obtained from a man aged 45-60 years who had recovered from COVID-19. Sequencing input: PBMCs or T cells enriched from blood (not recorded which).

The CDR3, as DNA: TGCGCCAGCAGCCAGACCGGGACAGGGACCTATGGCTACACCTTC. It codes for CASSQTGTGTYGYTF. The genes are TRBV4-1 and TRBJ1-2; the match to TRBD1 covers 9 bases. Per the germline V gene, CDR1 is MGHRA and CDR2 is YSYEKL. With V trimmed by 3 bases and J by 4 bases, 6 bases remained unmatched. This CDR3 is built from 15 residues.